What follows is one T cell receptor beta chain and its context. The sample is drawn from a study of CD8 T cells in Susac syndrome. Losses at the gene ends were 5 bases for V and 9 bases for J; bases not matched to a gene: 7. CDR1 and CDR2 (germline): SGHTA, FQGTGA. This CDR3 spans 12 amino acids. RNA was extracted with the RNeasy kit, and a quantity of roughly 0.5 to 1 ug was reverse transcribed using random hexamers. With immunoSEQ multiplex PCR, TCR beta CDR3 was amplified across 54 Vbeta and 13 Jbeta. TCRdb called the immunoSEQ multiplex PCR reads again in MiXCR, with one record for every CDR3 protein. This table has approximately 170,000 distinct CDR3 sequences, 92% appearing once. Sequencing of TCR beta, carried out with a high-throughput approach, was applied to CD8+ and CD4+ T cells from the blood. Healthy donors matched for age and sex were used as controls.

Specimen: CD4+ T cells from PBMCs. The sequence was obtained from a human donor in good health. The chain is built from TRBV7-3 and TRBJ2-7; 7 bases are a match to TRBD1. DNA of the CDR3: TGTGCCAGCAGCACCGGACAGGCTATGCAGTACTTC. Translating it yields CASSTGQAMQYF.